The clone carrying this T cell receptor (beta chain) has a handful of counts. Assay used: immunoSEQ multiplex PCR; TCRdb lists only in-frame clones, some missing. This table holds about 310,000 clones, around 85% found once. Trimming stripped 5 bases from V and 12 bases from J, with 20 bases between. The CDR3 length is 13 residues. CDR1 SGHTA and CDR2 FQGNSA come from the germline V gene. The sample is drawn from a study of blood T cell repertoires in COVID-19. Looking at the study overall: Italy, Spain and the United States were the sources of the convalescent and acute COVID-19 samples.

Recovery among Cohort 3 donors was established by two negative PCRs, clearance, or symptom resolution. This chain connects TRBV7-2 to TRBJ2-7; D unclear. This TCR was recovered from a man between 25 and 39 years old who had recovered from COVID-19. Input material: PBMCs or T cells enriched from blood (not recorded which). CDR3 amino acids: CASSPDTRQVPYF. The CDR3 bases are TGTGCCAGCAGCCCCGATACTCGACAAGTCCCGTACTTC.